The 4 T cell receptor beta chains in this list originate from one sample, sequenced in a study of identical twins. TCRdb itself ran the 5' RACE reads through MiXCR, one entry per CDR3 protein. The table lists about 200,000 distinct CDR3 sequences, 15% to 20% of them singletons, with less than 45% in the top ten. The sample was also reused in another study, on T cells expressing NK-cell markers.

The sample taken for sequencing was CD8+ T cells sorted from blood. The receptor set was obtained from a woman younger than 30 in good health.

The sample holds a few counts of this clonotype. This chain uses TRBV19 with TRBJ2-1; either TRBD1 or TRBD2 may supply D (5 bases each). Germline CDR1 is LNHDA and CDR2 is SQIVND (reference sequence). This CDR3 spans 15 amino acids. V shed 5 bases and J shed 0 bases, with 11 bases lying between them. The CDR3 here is CASSGPRGSYNEQFF. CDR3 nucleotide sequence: TGTGCCAGTAGTGGCCCGAGGGGCTCCTACAATGAGCAGTTCTTC.

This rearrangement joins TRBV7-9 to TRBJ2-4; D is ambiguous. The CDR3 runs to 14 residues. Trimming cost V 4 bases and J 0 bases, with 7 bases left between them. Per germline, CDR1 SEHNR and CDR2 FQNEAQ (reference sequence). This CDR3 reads CASSSPGAKNIQYF. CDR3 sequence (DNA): TGTGCCAGCAGCTCACCGGGAGCCAAAAACATTCAGTACTTC.

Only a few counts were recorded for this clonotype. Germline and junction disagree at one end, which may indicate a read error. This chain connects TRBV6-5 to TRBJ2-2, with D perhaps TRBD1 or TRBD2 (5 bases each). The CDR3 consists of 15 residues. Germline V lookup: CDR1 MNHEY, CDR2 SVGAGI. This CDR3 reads CVSSSGTSFTGELFF. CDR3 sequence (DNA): TGTGTCAGCAGTTCCGGGACCTCTTTCACCGGGGAGCTGTTTTTT.

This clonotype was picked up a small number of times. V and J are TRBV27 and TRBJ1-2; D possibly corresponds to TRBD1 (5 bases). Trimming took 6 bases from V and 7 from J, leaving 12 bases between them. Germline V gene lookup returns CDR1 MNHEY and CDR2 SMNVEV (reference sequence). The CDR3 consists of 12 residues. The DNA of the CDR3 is TGTGCCAGCAGCCCTGGGGGGTTTGGCTACACCTTC. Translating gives CASSPGGFGYTF.